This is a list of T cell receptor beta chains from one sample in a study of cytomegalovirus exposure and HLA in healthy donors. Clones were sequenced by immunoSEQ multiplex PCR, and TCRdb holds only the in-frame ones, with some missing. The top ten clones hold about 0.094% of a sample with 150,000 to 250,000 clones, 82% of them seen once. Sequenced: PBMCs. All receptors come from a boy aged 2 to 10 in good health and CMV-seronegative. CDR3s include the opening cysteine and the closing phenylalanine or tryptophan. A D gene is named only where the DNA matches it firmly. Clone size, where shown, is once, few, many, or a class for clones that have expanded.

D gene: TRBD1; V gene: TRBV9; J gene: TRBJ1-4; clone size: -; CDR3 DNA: TGTGCCAGCAGCGCGCGGGACAGGGGGCGGGATGAAAAACTGTTTTTT; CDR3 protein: CASSARDRGRDEKLFF
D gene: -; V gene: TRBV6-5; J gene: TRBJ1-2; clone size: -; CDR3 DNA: TGTGCCAGCAGTTACTCTACGAGCGGGGCAGGCTATGGCTACACCTTC; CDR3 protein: CASSYSTSGAGYGYTF
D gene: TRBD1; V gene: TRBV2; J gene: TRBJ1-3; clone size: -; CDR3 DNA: TGTGCCAGCAGCTGGAACAGGGGTCCTGGAAACACCATATATTTT; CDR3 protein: CASSWNRGPGNTIYF
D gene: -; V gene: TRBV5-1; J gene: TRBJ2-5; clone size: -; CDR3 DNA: TGCGCCAGCAGCTTCGGGGACTACCAAGAGACCCAGTACTTC; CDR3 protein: CASSFGDYQETQYF
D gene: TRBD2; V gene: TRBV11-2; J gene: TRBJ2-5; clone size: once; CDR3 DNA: TGTGCCAGCAGCTTAGGTGCTAGCGGGGGTCAAGAGACCCAGTACTTC; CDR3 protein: CASSLGASGGQETQYF
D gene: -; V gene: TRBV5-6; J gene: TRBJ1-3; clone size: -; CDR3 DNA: TGTGCCAGCAGCTTACAAGGGGCCTTCTCTGGAAACACCATATATTTT; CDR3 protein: CASSLQGAFSGNTIYF
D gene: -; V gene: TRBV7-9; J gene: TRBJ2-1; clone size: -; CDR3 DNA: TGTGCCAGCAGCAGCAGGGCTGGAAGATCCTACAATGAGCAGTTCTTC; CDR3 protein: CASSSRAGRSYNEQFF
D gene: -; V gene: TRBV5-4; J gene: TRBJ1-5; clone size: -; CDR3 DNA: TGTGCCAGCAGCCCCAATAGCAATCAGCCCCAGCATTTT; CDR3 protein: CASSPNSNQPQHF
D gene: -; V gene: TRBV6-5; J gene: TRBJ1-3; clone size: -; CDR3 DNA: TGTGCCAGCAGCCCAGACAGAAGCTCTGGAAACACCATATATTTT; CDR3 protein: CASSPDRSSGNTIYF
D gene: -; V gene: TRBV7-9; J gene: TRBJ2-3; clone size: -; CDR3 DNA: TGTGCCAGCAGCTTAGGGCAGGGTCTAGTAAATACGCAGTATTTT; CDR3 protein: CASSLGQGLVNTQYF
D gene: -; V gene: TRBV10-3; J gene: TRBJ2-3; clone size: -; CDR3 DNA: TGTGCCATCAGTGACCCACGCAAGGGGGGGGCCTTAGGGACAGATACGCAGTATTTT; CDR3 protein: CAISDPRKGGALGTDTQYF